The clone carrying this T cell receptor beta chain was seen a single time. These data originate in a study of blood T cell repertoires in COVID-19. Across the whole study: Samples representing acute and convalescent COVID-19 were sourced from the United States, Italy and Spain.

Repertoires were generated with immunoSEQ multiplex PCR, while TCRdb's copy carries only in-frame clones and drops some. The table includes approximately 220,000 clones, around 87% detected once. The V segment lost 4 bases and the J segment 6 bases; nucleotides outside the gene matches: 7. The CDR3 length is 14 residues. Germline V lookup: CDR1 SGHRS, CDR2 YFSETQ. Sequenced input: peripheral blood. The receptor comes from a man aged 55 to 70 who had recovered from COVID-19. The chain employs TRBV5-1 and TRBJ2-1; TRBD1 agrees at 7 bases. The CDR3 loop is CASSPGQAGNEQFF. CDR3 nucleotide sequence: TGCGCCAGCAGCCCAGGACAGGCCGGCAATGAGCAGTTCTTC.